Sequencing of this T cell receptor beta chain was carried out in a study of blood T cells in healthy people across ages (dated by TCRdb to about 2015). In the study overall: In model experiments, template switching captured roughly one uniquely barcoded TCR beta cDNA molecule for every two T cells. Using deep sequencing normalized with unique cDNA molecular identifiers, the study measured how TCR beta repertoire diversity changes with age. The donors were divided into four age groups: young (average approximately 16 years), middle-aged (about 39), aged (around 67) and long-lived (around 87). Using the same blood draw, the study looked at two additional independent replicas of 1 million unique cDNA reads for two donors, one aged 18 to 30 and the other aged 80 or older.

About this clonotype: The antigen it binds to is not known. One base away there is no much larger clone; base qualities are not given.

Library generation was performed with 5' RACE. TCRdb names Illumina HiSeq 2500 as the instrument used. A second PCR of about 6 to 12 cycles was run with a J-beta primer mix and a sample-barcoded 5' primer. A template-switch 5' adaptor carrying 12 random nucleotides introduced a unique molecular identifier onto each TCR beta cDNA molecule. Each sample yielded at least 2.5 million CDR3-containing paired-end reads. First-strand cDNA synthesis was performed from all RNA using the Mint cDNA synthesis kit, with priming by a TRBC-specific oligonucleotide. All cDNA was treated with uracil-DNA glycosylase and then went through a first 18-cycle PCR with the universal primers M1SS and BC2_uni_R. The paper's data handling went like this. Normalization of each sample was performed by random selection of 1 million high-quality reads, each carrying a distinct molecular identifier. Instead of being binned into consensus sequences, reads with shared molecular identifiers were discarded. MiTCR, set to a Q25 quality threshold and the strictest error-elimination algorithm, was used for CDR3 identification, clonotype clustering and error correction. A nonparametric unseen species model with Euler transformation was used to estimate lower-bound total TCR beta diversity. The public reads were quality trimmed at Q25 with fastp and then assembled into clones with MiXCR by TCRdb, keeping productive beta chains. Entries are consolidated by CDR3 protein sequence, retaining the most common genes and DNA. The authors' filters were not applied to this entry. For this sample the table gives 1 million or so distinct CDR3 sequences, of which 20% to 25% were detected only once. About 0.8% of the sample comes from the top ten.

The 39 donors, aged about 6 to 100 years, were systemically healthy Caucasian individuals from Russia. Around 10 milliliters of peripheral blood were drawn from each donor into EDTA-treated Vacutainer tubes. Ficoll-Paque density-gradient centrifugation was used to isolate PBMCs, with at least 6.5 million obtained per sample. Total RNA, at least 6 micrograms per sample, was extracted from PBMCs with Trizol reagent. For every donor, an aliquot of PBMCs went through flow cytometry to measure the percentages of naive CD45RAhigh/CD27high T cells. Paper-wide results and their limitations: Because profiling used bulk unsorted PBMCs, naive and antigen-experienced compartments could not be compared conclusively. Observed TCR beta diversity correlated strongly with the percentage of naive T cells measured by flow cytometry. The long-lived group showed more naive CD4+ T cells, fewer expanded clones and increased TCR diversity than the aged group, suggesting age selection. Estimates of total diversity based on one million sequenced T cells were considered lower bounds and underestimates. Observed TCR beta diversity per million T cells fell roughly linearly with age, and a significant reduction was already apparent by age roughly 40. The CMV infection status of donors was not known, potentially confounding age-related changes in expanded clonotypes.

The germline V gene supplies CDR1 SQVTM and CDR2 ANQGSEA. The cysteine opens and the phenylalanine closes a CDR3 of 13 amino acids. The kept DNA is CDR3 alone, 39 bases in frame from the first base. The same sample was also studied in work on T cells of mothers and their children. The second paper further reports: Donors were nine systemically healthy Caucasian individuals: three mothers and their six children. cDNA synthesis used all of the extracted RNA, with around 1.4 ug of RNA in each 15 ul reaction. In the second PCR, sample barcodes and 2-4 random nucleotides were introduced via the M1S primer. Over 8 million TCR beta CDR3 reads came from each mother, compared with around 3 million reads from each child. TCR recombination output is similarly shaped by thymic selection in related and unrelated pairs, with a minor effect exerted by inherited differences. Normalized repertoire overlap was always slightly but never significantly higher in related than unrelated mother-child pairs. Persistent microchimeric T cell clones were not detected, at a sensitivity of about 100 clones per million clonotypes. In the study, deep NGS was used to compare the TCR beta repertoires of mothers and children, and features distinguishing related mother-child pairs from unrelated individuals were sought. Mothers averaged roughly 40 +/- 4 years of age and children averaged around 10 +/- 4 years. After adapters were ligated using NEBNext reagents, the libraries underwent 100+100 nt paired-end sequencing on an Illumina HiSeq 2000. Mother and child libraries were prepared a month apart and sequenced in separate runs to prevent cross-contamination. Between about 500,000 and 2,300,000 distinct TCR beta clonotypes were identified per donor. Naive TCR beta clonotypes were estimated from low-frequency clonotypes matched to each donor's FACS-determined naive share, without sorting.

The chain is assembled from TRBV29-1 and TRBJ2-7; the D gene is not confidently resolved. The tail of the sequence fits TRBJ2-1 better, so the J call may be wrong. This clonotype was obtained from a girl aged 2 to 10 in good health. The sequenced material came from blood. The nucleotides read TGCAGCGTTGCCTGGGATGGGAACGGTGAGCAGTTCTTC. This codes for CSVAWDGNGEQFF.